This T cell receptor (beta chain) derives from a study of blood T cell repertoires in COVID-19. Study-level information: Sources were T cells, B-cell-depleted T cells, or PBMCs; the material itself was cDNA or gDNA.

Data came from immunoSEQ multiplex PCR; TCRdb stores just in-frame clones and leaves some out. This sample has around 56,000 clones, with roughly 86% found just once. The TCR comes from a man between 60 and 75 years old with active or convalescent COVID-19. The sequencing sample was made of peripheral blood.

DNA for the CDR3: TGTGCCAGCACCGGGTGGGACAGTACTGGCTACACCTTC. Translating gives CASTGWDSTGYTF. V and J are TRBV7-6 and TRBJ1-2; 7 bases agree with TRBD1. From germline, CDR1 is SGHVS and CDR2 FNYEAQ. The ends lost 7 bases at V and 7 bases at J; junction bases unmatched: 9. The CDR3 is 13 amino acids.